This T cell receptor beta chain originates from a study of Ad26.COV2.S vaccination and SARS-CoV-2 variants. Study as a whole: Enrolled in COV1001, the donor was in the Ad26.COV2.S trial arm, which received the vaccine. Intramuscularly, Ad26.COV2.S was given either once or twice, 56 days apart.

The ends lost 5 bases at V and 2 bases at J; junction bases unmatched: 15. CDR1 and CDR2 (germline): SEHNR, FQNEAQ (reference sequence). CDR3 length equals 18 residues. Treatment reported: around 19 received Ad26.COV2.S at low or high dose, single or two shots; 5 received placebo; per-sample allocation not given. Collection of the samples took place on day 63 after the first injection of vaccine or placebo. An Ad26 vector was used to express Wuhan-strain SARS-CoV-2 spike as the vaccine. Only in-frame clones appear in the TCRdb table, and some are missing; sequencing was by immunoSEQ multiplex PCR. Altogether around 310,000 clones are present, roughly 90% being singletons, with the ten largest covering about 5%.

The sequence was obtained from a person aged 18-60 years who received the Ad26.COV2.S COVID-19 vaccine or a placebo. This sample comprised peripheral blood, obtained in a trial of Ad26.COV2.S vaccine versus placebo. The gene calls are TRBV7-9 and TRBJ1-2; 9 positions agree with TRBD1. The CDR3, as DNA: TGTGCCAGCAGCCTAGAAGAGGGCGGGACAGGGTGGAACTATGGCTACACCTTC. Translation gives CASSLEEGGTGWNYGYTF.